A selection of T cell receptor beta chains follows, all from one sample in a study of blood T cells in healthy people across ages. One entry per CDR3 protein, called by TCRdb with MiXCR from the 5' RACE reads. The sample includes just under 750,000 distinct CDR3 sequences, roughly 20% of them seen just once. Sequenced input: blood. Receptors originate from a man between 65 and 80 years old in good health. CDR3s include the opening cysteine and the closing phenylalanine or tryptophan. D genes are given only for firm matches. Not every row has a clone size; where given, it reads once, few, many or a size class.

TRBJ2-1,NA,TRBV5-1,NA,TGCGCCAGCAGACCCTCCGGGACCATCAATGAGCAGTTCTTC,CASRPSGTINEQFF
TRBJ1-1,few,TRBV6-5,NA,TGTGCCAGCAGTTTTTTAAGGGAAGAGGGCACTGAAGCTTTCTTT,CASSFLREEGTEAFF
TRBJ2-2,few,TRBV6-2/TRBV6-3,TRBD2,TGTGCCAGCAGTTTACGACTAGCGGGAGCCACCGGGGAGCTGTTTTTT,CASSLRLAGATGELFF
TRBJ1-2,NA,TRBV12-3/TRBV12-4,NA,TGTGCCAGCAGTCCGGGCGGGGGTGGCTATGGCTACACCTTC,CASSPGGGGYGYTF
TRBJ1-1,many,TRBV6-5,NA,TGTGCCAGCAGTCTTAGCCGACACTCGAACACTGAAGCTTTCTTT,CASSLSRHSNTEAFF
TRBJ2-7,NA,TRBV9,TRBD1,TGTGCCAGCAGCCTCCGGGACAGGGGCTACTACGAGCAGTACTTC,CASSLRDRGYYEQYF
TRBJ2-5,NA,TRBV4-2,NA,TGTGCCAGCAGCCAAGATGCCCTCCGCTTTGAGACCCAGTACTTC,CASSQDALRFETQYF
TRBJ1-2,few,TRBV9,NA,TGTGCCAGCAGCGTAAGTCCAGAGAACTATGGCTACACCTTC,CASSVSPENYGYTF
TRBJ2-7,few,TRBV10-1,NA,TGCGCCAGCAGTGATGGGGGGACGTTTCCCTACGAGCAGTACTTC,CASSDGGTFPYEQYF
TRBJ2-1,NA,TRBV7-6,TRBD2,TGTGCCAGCAGCTTAGTACGGACTAGAAATGAGCAGTTCTTC,CASSLVRTRNEQFF
TRBJ1-2,NA,TRBV5-6,NA,TGTGCCAGCAGCTTGGAGCCGATCGTCTATGGCTACACCTTC,CASSLEPIVYGYTF
TRBJ2-3,NA,TRBV5-1,TRBD2,TGCGCCAGCAGAACTAGCGGGAGGCCCGGCACAGATACGCAGTATTTT,CASRTSGRPGTDTQYF
TRBJ2-2,NA,TRBV5-1,TRBD1,TGCGCCAGCAGAACGGGACAGGGCGTCGGGGAGCTGTTTTTT,CASRTGQGVGELFF
TRBJ2-5,NA,TRBV12-3/TRBV12-4,TRBD2,TGTGCCAGCAGTTTAGGACCAGCGGGAGTCCAAGAGACCCAGTACTTC,CASSLGPAGVQETQYF
TRBJ2-3,NA,TRBV18,NA,TGTGCCAGCTCACCTCGGAAGGGGGAGACCCAGTACTTT,CASSPRKGETQYF
TRBJ2-3,NA,TRBV19,TRBD1,TGTGCCACCACAGGGGCCGATACGCAGTATTTT,CATTGADTQYF
TRBJ2-5,few,TRBV10-3,NA,TGTGCCATCAACTCGGCCGGGACTTCGCAAGAGACCCAGTACTTC,CAINSAGTSQETQYF
TRBJ2-3,few,TRBV5-6,NA,TGTGCCAGCAGCTACCCAGGAGAGGGATATACGCAGTATTTT,CASSYPGEGYTQYF
TRBJ2-1,few,TRBV20-1,NA,TGCAGCCAGGAAGGGGCTTACAATGAGCAGTTCTTC,CSQEGAYNEQFF
TRBJ2-5,few,TRBV12-3/TRBV12-4,TRBD1,TGTGCCAGCAGTCAAACAGGGGGCGACGAGACCCAGTACTTC,CASSQTGGDETQYF
TRBJ2-7,NA,TRBV27,TRBD2,TGTGCCAGCAGTTTTAGCGGGAGCTCCTACGAGCAGTACTTC,CASSFSGSSYEQYF
TRBJ1-1,few,TRBV29-1,NA,TGCAGCGAACGGACCTTTTGGGACACTGAAGCTTTCTTT,CSERTFWDTEAFF
TRBJ1-1,NA,TRBV9,NA,TGTGCCAGCAGCGTAGTAGCGGGGAACACTGAAGCTTTCTTT,CASSVVAGNTEAFF
TRBJ2-1,many,TRBV5-1,TRBD2,TGCGCCAGCAGCTTGGTAACTAGCGGGGGCAATGAGCAGTTCTTC,CASSLVTSGGNEQFF
TRBJ2-2,few,TRBV10-2,TRBD1,TGCGCCAGCAGTGGCAGGGGGCAGAAGGAGCTGTTTTTT,CASSGRGQKELFF
TRBJ2-3,few,TRBV19,TRBD2,TGTGCCAGTAAGTCGGCCCGGGAGGTGCCAGATACGCAGTATTTT,CASKSAREVPDTQYF
TRBJ2-7,NA,TRBV5-1,NA,TGCGCCAGCAGCGTGGGACGGACAAACTTCTACGAGCAGCACTTC,CASSVGRTNFYEQHF
TRBJ1-6,NA,TRBV5-1,NA,TGCGCCAGCAGAACAGAGAATTCACCCCTCCACTTT,CASRTENSPLHF
TRBJ1-2,NA,TRBV2,NA,TGTGCCAGCAGTGAGGGACCGGACTATGGCTACACCTTC,CASSEGPDYGYTF
TRBJ1-3,NA,TRBV7-2,NA,TGTGCCAGCAGCTTAGACACGACGCGGAGACTCTCTGGAAACACCATATATTTT,CASSLDTTRRLSGNTIYF
TRBJ1-1,few,TRBV4-3,NA,TGCGCCAGCAGCCAAGGGGTCTGGGGAGGAACCACTGAAGCTTTCTTT,CASSQGVWGGTTEAFF
TRBJ2-1,NA,TRBV19,TRBD2,TGTGCCAGTAGTGGAGCGGGAGCGGGAGAATACAATGAGCAGTTCTTC,CASSGAGAGEYNEQFF
TRBJ2-1,NA,TRBV3-1,NA,TGTGCCAGCAGCCACGGGACTGAGCAGTTCTTC,CASSHGTEQFF
TRBJ2-1,NA,TRBV3-1,TRBD1,TGTGCCAGCAGCCAATCCGGGACAGTTAATGAGCAGTTCTTC,CASSQSGTVNEQFF
TRBJ1-2,NA,TRBV5-1,NA,TGCGCCAGCTCCCACGCGGCAACCTATGGCTACACCTTC,CASSHAATYGYTF
TRBJ2-7,few,TRBV6-1,NA,TGTGCCAGCAGTGAAGGACTTGTAACCTCCTACGAGCAGTACTTC,CASSEGLVTSYEQYF
TRBJ2-3,NA,TRBV5-1,TRBD1,TGCGCCAGCAGCCAGGACAGGCCGCACACAGATACGCAGTGTTTT,CASSQDRPHTDTQCF
TRBJ2-3,few,TRBV28,NA,TGTGCCAGCAGTTTAAAGGGGTTGGGGCCCAACACAGATACGCAGTATTTT,CASSLKGLGPNTDTQYF
TRBJ1-1,many,TRBV5-1,NA,TGCGCCAGCAGCTTGGTGGGGGGCGGCACTGAAGCTTTCTTT,CASSLVGGGTEAFF
TRBJ2-1,NA,TRBV5-1,TRBD2,TGCACCAGCAGCTTGAGGGGACTAGGACCGGGTGAGCAGTTCTTC,CTSSLRGLGPGEQFF
TRBJ2-3,few,TRBV12-3/TRBV12-4,NA,TGTGCCAGCAGCTCTCGCATTGGGGGTAGCGGACTCAGGGACGATACGCAGTATTTT,CASSSRIGGSGLRDDTQYF
TRBJ1-3,few,TRBV2,TRBD1,TGTGCCAGCAGTGAAATCGGGACAGAAGGAAACACCATATATTTT,CASSEIGTEGNTIYF
TRBJ1-2,few,TRBV15,TRBD1,TGTGCCACCAGCAGAACTGGGCGAGACAGGGGCCGGTTTAGCTATGGCTACACCTTC,CATSRTGRDRGRFSYGYTF
TRBJ2-7,NA,TRBV18,NA,TGTGCCAGCTCACGTGACACCTTCTACGAGCAGTACTTC,CASSRDTFYEQYF
TRBJ2-3,NA,TRBV7-2,TRBD2,TGTGCCAGCAGCATCGGGGGGGGAACAGATACGCAGTATTTT,CASSIGGGTDTQYF